A selection of T cell receptor beta chains follows, all from one sample in a study of T cell changes during pregnancy in multiple sclerosis. Clones were sequenced by immunoSEQ multiplex PCR, and TCRdb holds only the in-frame ones, with some missing. The sample lists tens of thousands of clones, 80% to 95% occurring once. The source material was peripheral blood, sampled in the second trimester of pregnancy. The receptors come from a female donor with multiple sclerosis, enrolled in a pregnancy study. Each CDR3 is given with its conserved first and last residue. A D gene is named only where the DNA matches it firmly. A row's size may be missing; if present it is once, few, many or a size class.

j_gene	v_gene	d_gene	abundance	CDR3aa	CDR3nt
TRBJ2-7	TRBV27	-	-	CASSLSGSFYEQYF	TGTGCCAGCAGTTTGTCCGGGTCCTTCTACGAGCAGTACTTC
TRBJ2-3	TRBV9	-	-	CASSYLKEGTRTDTQYF	TGTGCCAGCAGCTATCTTAAGGAGGGGACTCGCACAGATACGCAGTATTTT
TRBJ2-1	TRBV7-6	TRBD2	-	CASSLRFGTSGRALNEQFF	TGTGCCAGCAGCTTACGCTTTGGGACTAGCGGGAGGGCCCTCAATGAGCAGTTCTTC
TRBJ1-6	TRBV15	TRBD1	-	CATSRAQGAFNSPLHF	TGTGCCACCAGCAGGGCACAGGGGGCATTTAATTCACCCCTCCACTTT
TRBJ1-2	TRBV30	-	-	CAWSLGTGENYGYTF	TGTGCCTGGAGTCTTGGAACGGGAGAGAACTATGGCTACACCTTC
TRBJ2-7	TRBV11-3	-	-	CASSLGPREQYF	TGTGCCAGCAGCTTAGGTCCGAGAGAGCAGTACTTC
TRBJ2-7	TRBV2	-	-	CASRQGPNYEQYF	TGTGCCAGCAGACAGGGACCGAACTACGAGCAGTACTTC
TRBJ1-1	TRBV27	TRBD1	-	CASRLTGWDTEAFF	TGTGCCAGCAGATTGACAGGGTGGGACACTGAAGCTTTCTTT
TRBJ2-5	TRBV30	TRBD2	-	CALEVAGQETQYF	TGTGCCTTGGAGGTAGCGGGACAAGAGACCCAGTACTTC
TRBJ2-1	TRBV6-4	-	-	CASSDSSNEQFF	TGTGCCAGCAGTGACTCGAGTAACGAGCAGTTCTTC
TRBJ2-3	TRBV19	TRBD2	-	CASSLLAGGIDTQYF	TGTGCCAGTAGCCTACTAGCGGGAGGGATTGATACGCAGTATTTT
TRBJ2-3	TRBV29-1	TRBD1	-	CSISGQGVTDTQYF	TGCAGCATCTCTGGACAGGGGGTCACAGATACGCAGTATTTT
TRBJ1-2	TRBV15	-	-	CATSRAPSDGGGYTF	TGTGCCACCAGCAGAGCCCCCTCGGACGGAGGTGGCTACACCTTC
TRBJ2-7	TRBV6-6	-	-	CASKDSSSSYEQYF	TGTGCCAGCAAAGACAGTTCCAGCTCCTACGAGCAGTACTTC
TRBJ2-7	TRBV6-5	-	-	CASSPWGTATYEQYF	TGTGCCAGCAGCCCCTGGGGGACTGCAACCTACGAGCAGTACTTC
TRBJ2-7	TRBV7-8	TRBD2	-	CASSLLSGESSYEQYF	TGTGCCAGCAGCTTGTTGAGCGGGGAGAGCTCCTACGAGCAGTACTTC
TRBJ2-1	TRBV6-1	TRBD2	-	CASSISGLPYNEQFF	TGTGCCAGCAGCATTAGCGGGCTCCCTTACAATGAGCAGTTCTTC
TRBJ2-7	TRBV2	TRBD2	-	CASRSGGRYEQYF	TGTGCCAGCAGGAGCGGGGGAAGATACGAGCAGTACTTC
TRBJ1-2	TRBV6-5	TRBD1	-	CASSRKQGVGGYTF	TGTGCCAGCAGCCGGAAACAGGGGGTAGGGGGCTACACCTTC
TRBJ2-5	TRBV7-9	-	-	CASSLAWEETQYF	TGTGCCAGCAGCTTAGCTTGGGAGGAGACCCAGTACTTC
TRBJ2-1	TRBV7-3	TRBD2	-	CASSPTSDEQFF	TGTGCCAGCAGCCCCACTAGCGATGAGCAGTTCTTC
TRBJ2-3	TRBV5-7	TRBD2	-	CASSLRSGEYF	TGTGCCAGCAGCTTGAGGAGCGGGGAGTATTTT
TRBJ2-7	TRBV29-1	TRBD2	-	CRPTSARFYEQYF	TGCAGACCAACTAGCGCAAGATTCTACGAGCAGTACTTC
TRBJ1-3	TRBV5-6	TRBD1	-	CASSSGQGVGNTIYF	TGTGCCAGCAGCTCAGGACAGGGGGTTGGAAACACCATATATTTT
TRBJ1-1	TRBV7-9	-	-	CASSLIGTEAFF	TGTGCCAGCAGCTTAATCGGCACTGAAGCTTTCTTT
TRBJ2-7	TRBV7-9	TRBD2	-	CASSPSPLRDYSYEQYF	TGTGCCAGCAGCCCCTCCCCTTTGAGGGACTACTCCTACGAGCAGTACTTC
TRBJ1-6	TRBV11-1	-	-	CASSLIRPGGSWNSPLHF	TGTGCCAGCAGCTTGATCCGACCTGGCGGAAGTTGGAATTCACCCCTCCACTTT
TRBJ1-1	TRBV30	-	-	CAWSVQGNTEAFF	TGTGCCTGGAGTGTACAGGGGAACACTGAAGCTTTCTTT
TRBJ2-5	TRBV11-2	-	-	CASSLVLETQYF	TGTGCCAGCAGCTTAGTTCTGGAGACCCAGTACTTC
TRBJ2-5	TRBV2	-	-	CASSIDRQETQYF	TGTGCCAGCAGTATTGACAGGCAAGAGACCCAGTACTTC
TRBJ2-7	TRBV6-1	-	-	CASSGPSWRGHEQYF	TGTGCCAGCAGTGGGCCTTCTTGGAGGGGCCACGAGCAGTACTTC
TRBJ1-2	TRBV28	TRBD1	-	CASSLNRGVGGYTF	TGTGCCAGCAGTTTGAACAGGGGAGTAGGAGGCTACACCTTC
TRBJ2-7	TRBV6-1	TRBD2	few	CATAPGGSGSYEQYF	TGTGCCACCGCCCCTGGTGGTAGCGGGTCCTACGAGCAGTACTTC
TRBJ2-4	TRBV12-2	-	-	CASRDIAGENIQYF	TGTGCAAGTCGAGATATAGCGGGTGAAAACATTCAGTACTTC
TRBJ2-5	TRBV25-1	-	-	CASRGLAGHPGIRETQYF	TGTGCCAGCCGGGGTTTGGCCGGGCACCCGGGTATCAGGGAGACCCAGTACTTC
TRBJ1-1	TRBV19	TRBD1	-	CASSSGTGAAVRAFF	TGTGCCAGTAGTTCAGGGACAGGGGCGGCGGTTCGCGCTTTCTTT
TRBJ1-1	TRBV7-9	TRBD1	-	CASSLRQGAGNTEAFF	TGTGCCAGCAGCTTACGACAGGGGGCTGGCAACACTGAAGCTTTCTTT
TRBJ2-5	TRBV27	-	-	CASSRGALETQYF	TGTGCCAGCAGTCGGGGGGCTTTGGAGACCCAGTACTTC
TRBJ1-1	TRBV29-1	-	-	CSVAREGTEAFF	TGCAGCGTTGCCAGGGAGGGCACTGAAGCTTTCTTT
TRBJ2-3	TRBV6-1	-	-	CASSTGFPDTQYF	TGTGCCAGCTCCACCGGGTTTCCAGATACGCAGTATTTT
TRBJ1-1	TRBV5-1	TRBD1	-	CASSGGDRDSTEAFF	TGCGCCAGCAGCGGGGGGGACAGGGATTCGACTGAAGCTTTCTTT
TRBJ1-5	TRBV19	TRBD1	-	CASSINGQANSNQPQHF	TGTGCCAGTAGTATTAACGGACAGGCAAATAGCAATCAGCCCCAGCATTTT
TRBJ2-3	TRBV7-9	-	-	CASSAQSTDTQYF	TGTGCCAGCAGCGCCCAGAGCACAGATACGCAGTATTTT
TRBJ2-2	TRBV18	-	-	CASSPPGTGELFF	TGTGCCAGCTCACCCCCGGGGACCGGGGAGCTGTTTTTT
TRBJ2-1	TRBV7-3	TRBD2	few	CASSLWTSAYNEQFF	TGTGCCAGCAGCTTATGGACTAGCGCATACAATGAGCAGTTCTTC
TRBJ2-1	TRBV7-9	TRBD1	once	CASSLRSSGQGHNEQFF	TGTGCCAGCAGCTTAAGGTCCTCGGGACAGGGACACAATGAGCAGTTCTTC
TRBJ2-7	TRBV27	-	-	CASSLYPGTHYEQYF	TGTGCCAGCAGTTTGTACCCCGGGACACATTACGAGCAGTACTTC
TRBJ2-1	TRBV11-3	-	-	CASSLDPADGGYEQFF	TGTGCCAGCAGCTTAGATCCAGCGGATGGAGGCTATGAGCAGTTCTTC
TRBJ2-3	TRBV30	TRBD1	-	CAWSVLGRGHTDTQYF	TGTGCCTGGAGTGTACTAGGCAGGGGGCACACAGATACGCAGTATTTT
TRBJ2-5	TRBV6-1	-	-	CASSEVAAARETQYF	TGTGCCAGCAGTGAAGTGGCCGCCGCCCGAGAGACCCAGTACTTC
TRBJ2-5	TRBV5-4	-	-	CASSHRLTQETQYF	TGTGCCAGCAGCCACCGACTTACTCAAGAGACCCAGTACTTC
TRBJ1-1	TRBV11-3	-	-	CASSRDRDTEAFF	TGTGCCAGCAGCCGTGACAGAGACACTGAAGCTTTCTTT
TRBJ2-1	TRBV6-4	TRBD2	-	CASSSGGASNEQFF	TGTGCCAGCAGTAGCGGGGGGGCCAGCAATGAGCAGTTCTTC
TRBJ2-7	TRBV9	TRBD2	-	CASSVAASGNYEQYF	TGTGCCAGCAGCGTAGCGGCTAGCGGGAACTACGAGCAGTACTTC
TRBJ2-1	TRBV5-8	TRBD2	-	CASSLKSGGSSYNEQFF	TGTGCCAGCAGCTTAAAAAGCGGGGGGAGCTCCTACAATGAGCAGTTCTTC